The present T cell receptor (beta chain) was sequenced within a study of T cell responses to AZD1222 COVID-19 vaccine. Broader study findings: Variant regions that are unmutated are reportedly the target of nearly half of spike-specific TCRs. Spike-specific TCR breadth and depth rose after two AZD1222 doses. Spike was spanned by vaccine-associated CD4 TCRs, which were dominant at 160-218 and 743-854.

The ends were cut back, 3 bases at V and 8 bases at J, with 4 bases in the middle. CDR3 size: 11 residues. Germline V gene sequence: CDR1 MDHEN, CDR2 SYDVKM. Using immunoSEQ multiplex PCR, the repertoire was profiled, and TCRdb retains in-frame clones only, with some absent. The sample records 120,000 or so clones, about nine tenths being singletons. Of note for this clone: Its target is not known.

The rearrangement joins TRBV28 to TRBJ1-4; D is undetermined. This clonotype was obtained from an adult in good health. Material: peripheral blood, obtained on day 0 of AZD1222 vaccination. In nucleotides, the CDR3 is TGTGCCAGCAGTTTCAGCGAAAAACTGTTTTTT. This encodes CASSFSEKLFF. Looking up the rest from reference TRBV28 and TRBJ1-4 gives the full variable domain: DVKVTQSSRYLVKRTGEKVFLECVQDMDHENMFWYRQDPGLGLRLIYFSYDVKMKEKGDIPEGYSVSREKKERFSLILESASTNQTSMYLCASSFSEKLFFGSGTQLSVL.